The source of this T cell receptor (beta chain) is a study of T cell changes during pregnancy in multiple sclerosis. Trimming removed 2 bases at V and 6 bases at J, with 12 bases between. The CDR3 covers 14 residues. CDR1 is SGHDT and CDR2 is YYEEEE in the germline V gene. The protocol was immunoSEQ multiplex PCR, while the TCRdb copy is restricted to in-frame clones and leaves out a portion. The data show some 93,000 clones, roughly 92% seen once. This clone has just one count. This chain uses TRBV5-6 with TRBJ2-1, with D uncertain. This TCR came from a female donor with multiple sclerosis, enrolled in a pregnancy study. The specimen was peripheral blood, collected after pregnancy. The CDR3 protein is CASSFMNAVNEQFF. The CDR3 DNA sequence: TGTGCCAGCAGCTTTATGAACGCAGTCAATGAGCAGTTCTTC.